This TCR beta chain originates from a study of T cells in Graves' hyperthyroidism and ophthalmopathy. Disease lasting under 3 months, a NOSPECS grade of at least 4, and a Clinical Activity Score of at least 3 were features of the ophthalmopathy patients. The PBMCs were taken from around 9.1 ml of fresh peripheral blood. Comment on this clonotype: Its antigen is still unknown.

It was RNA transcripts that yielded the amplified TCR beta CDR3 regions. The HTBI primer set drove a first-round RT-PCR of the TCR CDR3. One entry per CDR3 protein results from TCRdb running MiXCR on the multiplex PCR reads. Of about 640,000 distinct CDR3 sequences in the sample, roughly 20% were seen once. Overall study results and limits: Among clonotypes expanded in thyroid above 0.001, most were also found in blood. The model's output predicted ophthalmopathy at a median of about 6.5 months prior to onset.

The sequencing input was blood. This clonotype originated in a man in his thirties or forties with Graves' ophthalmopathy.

CDR3 nucleotide sequence: TGTGCCAGCAGCCAAGAGTTACTTTGGGCACCTAACTATGGCTACACCTTC. This gives the protein CASSQELLWAPNYGYTF. V usage is TRBV3-1 and J usage is TRBJ1-2; no clear D. Germline-derived CDR1 and CDR2 are LGHDT and YNNKEL (reference sequence). V dropped 0 bases and J dropped 0 bases, with 14 bases sitting between them. This CDR3 region has 17 residues.